A single sample is the source of the 10 T cell receptor beta chains below, sequenced in a study of OX40 agonist ivuxolimab in advanced cancers. The table came from immunoSEQ multiplex PCR; TCRdb's copy has only in-frame clones and leaves some out. There are 20,000 to 30,000 clones in the sample; around 73% occur only once, and approximately 1.5% lies in the top ten. Sequenced here: CD4+ or CD8+ T cells sorted from blood, sampled in a trial of the OX40 agonist ivuxolimab. These TCRs come from an adult with an advanced solid tumor such as melanoma, head and neck, liver or kidney cancer.

V and J are TRBV25-1 and TRBJ1-5; TRBD1 might be the D (5 bases). CDR1 MGHDK and CDR2 SYGVNS come from the germline V gene. CDR3 length: 13 amino acids. V dropped 2 bases and J dropped 6 bases, with 8 bases sitting between them. This chain's CDR3 is CASSEGGGQPQHF. CDR3 in DNA: TGTGCCAGCAGTGAAGGGGGGGGTCAGCCCCAGCATTTT.

The J gene is TRBJ2-3, the V gene TRBV4-1; tentatively, D is TRBD1 (5 bases). The V end lost 4 bases, the J end lost 0 bases, and 11 bases lay between the germline ends. The germline V gene encodes CDR1 MGHRA and CDR2 YSYEKL. This CDR3 has 15 residues. CDR3 coding DNA: TGCGCCAGCAGCCCCCAGGGATATAGCACAGATACGCAGTATTTT. It encodes CASSPQGYSTDTQYF.

The DNA of the CDR3 is TGCGCCAGCAGCCCTAACCTAGCGGGAGGGGCAGATACGCAGTATTTT. It encodes CASSPNLAGGADTQYF. V gene TRBV5-1 combines with J gene TRBJ2-3, with 12 bases identical to TRBD2. The V and J ends lost 4 bases and 4 bases, in that order; junction bases with no gene match: 7. The CDR3 extends over 16 amino acids. Germline values: CDR1 SGHRS, CDR2 YFSETQ.

The V gene is TRBV5-8, the J gene TRBJ1-5, with no clear D. The CDR3 extends over 16 amino acids. Per the germline V gene, CDR1 is SGHTS and CDR2 is YDEGEE. V was shortened by 4 bases and J by 0 bases, with 14 bases between the two germline ends. The CDR3 DNA reads TGTGCCAGCAGCCTGCACCGTGGGAATAGCAATCAGCCCCAGCATTTT. This codes for CASSLHRGNSNQPQHF. The variable domain in full, completed from reference TRBV5-8 and TRBJ1-5, reads EAGVTQSPTHLIKTRGQQATLRCSPISGHTSVYWYQQALGLGLQFLLWYDEGEERNRGNFPPRFSGRQFPNYSSELNVNALELEDSALYLCASSLHRGNSNQPQHFGDGTRLSIL.

This chain links TRBV28 with TRBJ1-5; 7 positions agree with TRBD1. The CDR3 has 16 residues. The germline gives CDR1 MDHEN, CDR2 SYDVKM. Losses at the gene ends were 3 bases for V and 6 bases for J; bases not matched to a gene: 11. CDR3 loop: CASSFLNPAGGQPQHF. CDR3 DNA sequence: TGTGCCAGCAGTTTCCTCAATCCGGCAGGGGGTCAGCCCCAGCATTTT.

The chain has TRBV18 and TRBJ1-1, with 11 positions matching TRBD1. The CDR3 contains 14 residues. Per germline, CDR1 KGHSH and CDR2 LQKENI. The V gene end was trimmed by 5 bases and the J gene end by 4 bases; junction bases not matched to a gene: 3. The DNA of the CDR3 is TGTGCCAGCTCAGCCGGGACAGGGGGCACTGAAGCTTTCTTT. Its translation: CASSAGTGGTEAFF. Using reference TRBV18 and TRBJ1-1 for the parts outside the CDR3, the full variable domain is NAGVMQNPRHLVRRRGQEARLRCSPMKGHSHVYWYRQLPEEGLKFMVYLQKENIIDESGMPKERFSAEFPKEGPSILRIQQVVRGDSAAYFCASSAGTGGTEAFFGQGTRLTVV.

In its sample, this clone was seen a few times. The chain joins TRBV6-5 to TRBJ2-7, with 10 bases lining up with TRBD1. Germline V lookup: CDR1 MNHEY, CDR2 SVGAGI. The CDR3 totals 16 residues. Losses at the gene ends were 0 bases for V and 0 bases for J; bases not matched to a gene: 2. CDR3 loop: CASSYSTGGSSYEQYF. DNA of the CDR3: TGTGCCAGCAGTTACTCGACAGGGGGCTCCTCCTACGAGCAGTACTTC.

The chain is built from TRBV21-1 and TRBJ2-1; the table's D call, TRBD1, has no DNA check behind it. TRBV21-1 is a documented pseudogene. The CDR3 consists of 13 residues. The CDR3 loop is CASKMGLDNEQFF. The CDR3 DNA reads as TGTGCCAGCAAAATGGGGCTGGACAATGAGCAGTTCTTC.

V gene TRBV5-4 combines with J gene TRBJ1-6; 8 nucleotides match TRBD1. The germline V gene encodes CDR1 SGHNT and CDR2 YYREEE (reference sequence). This CDR3 is 14 amino acids long. Trimming cost V 4 bases and J 7 bases; bases outside gene matches: 4. This CDR3 reads CASSRTGQNSPLHF. The CDR3 DNA sequence: TGTGCCAGCAGCCGGACAGGGCAGAATTCACCCCTCCACTTT.

The chain recombines TRBV19 with TRBJ2-1; D remains unclear. Germline CDR1 is LNHDA and CDR2 is SQIVND (reference sequence). Trimming removed 0 bases from V and 0 bases from J, with 9 bases in between. The CDR3 sequence is 16 residues long. The CDR3 loop reads CASSIDRSSSYNEQFF. CDR3 nucleotides: TGTGCCAGTAGTATAGACAGGTCCAGCTCCTACAATGAGCAGTTCTTC.